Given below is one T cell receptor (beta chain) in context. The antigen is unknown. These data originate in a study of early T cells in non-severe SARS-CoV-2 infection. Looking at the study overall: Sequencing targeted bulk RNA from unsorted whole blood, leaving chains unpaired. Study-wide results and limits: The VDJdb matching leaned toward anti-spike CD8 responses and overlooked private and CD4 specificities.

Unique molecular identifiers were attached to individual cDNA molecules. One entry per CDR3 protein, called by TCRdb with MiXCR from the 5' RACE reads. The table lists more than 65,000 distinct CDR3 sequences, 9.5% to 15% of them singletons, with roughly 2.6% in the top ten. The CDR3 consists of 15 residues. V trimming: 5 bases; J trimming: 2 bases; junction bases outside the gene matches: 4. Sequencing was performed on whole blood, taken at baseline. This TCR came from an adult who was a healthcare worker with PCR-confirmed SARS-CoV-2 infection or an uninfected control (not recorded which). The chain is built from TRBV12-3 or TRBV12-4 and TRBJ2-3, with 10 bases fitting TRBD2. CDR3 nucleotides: TGTGCCAGCAGTAGGACTAGCGGATCCACAGATACGCAGTATTTT. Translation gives CASSRTSGSTDTQYF.